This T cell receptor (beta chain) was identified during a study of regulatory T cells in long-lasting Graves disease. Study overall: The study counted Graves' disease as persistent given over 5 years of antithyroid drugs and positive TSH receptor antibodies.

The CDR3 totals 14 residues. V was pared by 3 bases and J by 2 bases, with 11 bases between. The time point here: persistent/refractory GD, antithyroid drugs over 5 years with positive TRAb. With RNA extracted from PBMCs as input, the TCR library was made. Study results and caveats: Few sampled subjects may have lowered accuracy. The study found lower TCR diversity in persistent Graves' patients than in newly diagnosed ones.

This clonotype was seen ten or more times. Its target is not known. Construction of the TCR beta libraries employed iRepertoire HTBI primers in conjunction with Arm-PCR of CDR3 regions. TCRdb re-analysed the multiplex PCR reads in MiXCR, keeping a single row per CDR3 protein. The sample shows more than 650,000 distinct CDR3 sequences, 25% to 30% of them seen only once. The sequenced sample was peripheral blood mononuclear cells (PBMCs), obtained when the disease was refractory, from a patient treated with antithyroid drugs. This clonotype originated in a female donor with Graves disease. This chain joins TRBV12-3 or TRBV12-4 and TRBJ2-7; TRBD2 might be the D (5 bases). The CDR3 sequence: CASSFGGGPYEQYF. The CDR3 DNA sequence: TGTGCCAGCAGTTTTGGTGGAGGCCCCTACGAGCAGTACTTC.